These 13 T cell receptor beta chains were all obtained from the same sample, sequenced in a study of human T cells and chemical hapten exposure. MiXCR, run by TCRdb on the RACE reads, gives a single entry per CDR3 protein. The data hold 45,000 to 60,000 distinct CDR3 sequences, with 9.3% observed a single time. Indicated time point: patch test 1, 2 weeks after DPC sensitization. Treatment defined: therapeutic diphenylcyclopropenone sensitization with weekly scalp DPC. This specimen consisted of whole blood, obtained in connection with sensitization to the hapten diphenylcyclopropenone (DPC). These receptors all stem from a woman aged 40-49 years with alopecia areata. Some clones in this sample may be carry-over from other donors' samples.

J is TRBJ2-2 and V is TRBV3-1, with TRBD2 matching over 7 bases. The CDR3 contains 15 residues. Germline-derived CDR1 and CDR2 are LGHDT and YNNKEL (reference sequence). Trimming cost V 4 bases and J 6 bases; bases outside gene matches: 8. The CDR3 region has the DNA TGTGCCAGCAGCCTCGGACTAGTGGCGTCCGGGGAGCTGTTTTTT. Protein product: CASSLGLVASGELFF.

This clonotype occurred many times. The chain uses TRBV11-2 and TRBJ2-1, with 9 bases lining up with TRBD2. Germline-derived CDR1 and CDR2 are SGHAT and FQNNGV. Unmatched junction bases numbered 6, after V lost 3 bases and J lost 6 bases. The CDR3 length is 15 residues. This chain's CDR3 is CASSFGSGGSNEQFF. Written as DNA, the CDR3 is TGTGCCAGCAGCTTTGGCAGCGGGGGGTCCAATGAGCAGTTCTTC. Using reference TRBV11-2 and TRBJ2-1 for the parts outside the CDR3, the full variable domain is EAGVAQSPRYKIIEKRQSVAFWCNPISGHATLYWYQQILGQGPKLLIQFQNNGVVDDSQLPKDRFSAERLKGVDSTLKIQPAKLEDSAVYLCASSFGSGGSNEQFFGPGTRLTVL.

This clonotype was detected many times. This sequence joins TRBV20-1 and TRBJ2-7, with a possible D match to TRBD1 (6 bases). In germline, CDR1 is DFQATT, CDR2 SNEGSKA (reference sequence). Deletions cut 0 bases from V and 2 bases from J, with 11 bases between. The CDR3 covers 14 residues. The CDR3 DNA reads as TGCAGTGCTAGAGACCCGGACAGACCCTACGAGCAGTACTTC. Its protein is CSARDPDRPYEQYF.

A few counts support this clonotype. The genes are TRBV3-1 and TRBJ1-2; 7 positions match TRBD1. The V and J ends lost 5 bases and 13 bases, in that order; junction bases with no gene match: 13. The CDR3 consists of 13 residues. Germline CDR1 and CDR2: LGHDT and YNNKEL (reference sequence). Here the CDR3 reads CASSSRQGRSITF. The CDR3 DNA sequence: TGTGCCAGCAGCTCCCGACAGGGAAGATCGATCACCTTC.

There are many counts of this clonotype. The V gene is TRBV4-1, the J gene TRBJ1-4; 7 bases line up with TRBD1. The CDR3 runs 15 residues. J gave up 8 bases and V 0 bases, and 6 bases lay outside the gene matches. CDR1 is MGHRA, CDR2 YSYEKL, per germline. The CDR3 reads CASSQETRGREKLFF. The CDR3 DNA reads TGCGCCAGCAGCCAAGAAACCAGGGGGAGGGAAAAACTGTTTTTT.

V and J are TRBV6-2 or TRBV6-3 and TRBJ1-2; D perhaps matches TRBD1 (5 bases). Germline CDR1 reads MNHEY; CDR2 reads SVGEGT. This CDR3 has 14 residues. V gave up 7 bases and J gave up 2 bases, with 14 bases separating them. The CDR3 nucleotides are TGTGCCAGCACCTACTCACCAGGGAACTATGGCTACACCTTC. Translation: CASTYSPGNYGYTF.

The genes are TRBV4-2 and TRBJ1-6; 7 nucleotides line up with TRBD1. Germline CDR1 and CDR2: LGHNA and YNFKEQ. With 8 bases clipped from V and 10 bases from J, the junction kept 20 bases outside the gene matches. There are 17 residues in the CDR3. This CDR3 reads CASRYLQGRGGGSPLHF. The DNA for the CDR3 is TGTGCCAGCCGCTATCTACAGGGGCGCGGGGGTGGATCACCCCTCCACTTT.

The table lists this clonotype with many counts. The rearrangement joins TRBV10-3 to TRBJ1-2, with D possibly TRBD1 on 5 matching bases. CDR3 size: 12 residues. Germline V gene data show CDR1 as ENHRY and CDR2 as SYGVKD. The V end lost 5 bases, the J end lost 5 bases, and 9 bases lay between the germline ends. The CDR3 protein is CAISQGRYGYTF. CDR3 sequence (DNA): TGTGCCATCAGTCAGGGTCGGTATGGCTACACCTTC.

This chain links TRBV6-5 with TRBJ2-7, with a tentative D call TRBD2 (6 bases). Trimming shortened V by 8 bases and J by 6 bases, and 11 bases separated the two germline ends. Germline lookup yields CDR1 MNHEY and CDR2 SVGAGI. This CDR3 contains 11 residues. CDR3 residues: CASARGAEQYF. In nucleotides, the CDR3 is TGTGCCAGCGCGCGGGGCGCCGAGCAGTACTTC.

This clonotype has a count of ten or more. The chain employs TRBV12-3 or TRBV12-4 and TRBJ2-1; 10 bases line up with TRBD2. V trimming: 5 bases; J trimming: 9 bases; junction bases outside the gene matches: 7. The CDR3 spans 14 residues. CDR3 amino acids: CASSALAGEVEQFF. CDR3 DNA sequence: TGTGCCAGCAGTGCCCTAGCGGGGGAGGTTGAGCAGTTCTTC.

The CDR3 loop reads CAWGEAGWRYF. CDR3 sequence (DNA): TGTGCCTGGGGAGAGGCGGGTTGGCGGTACTTC. This sequence joins TRBV30 and TRBJ2-7, with D perhaps TRBD2 (5 bases). This CDR3 has 11 amino acids. V was clipped by 5 bases and J by 12 bases, with 17 bases between them. From germline, CDR1 is GTSNPN and CDR2 SVGIG (reference sequence).

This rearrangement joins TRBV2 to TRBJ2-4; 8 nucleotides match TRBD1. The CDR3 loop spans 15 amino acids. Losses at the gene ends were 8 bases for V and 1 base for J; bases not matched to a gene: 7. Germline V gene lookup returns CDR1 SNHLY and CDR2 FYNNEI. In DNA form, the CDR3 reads TGTGCCAGCGGAGGACAGGGAATGGCCAAAAACATTCAGTACTTC. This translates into CASGGQGMAKNIQYF.

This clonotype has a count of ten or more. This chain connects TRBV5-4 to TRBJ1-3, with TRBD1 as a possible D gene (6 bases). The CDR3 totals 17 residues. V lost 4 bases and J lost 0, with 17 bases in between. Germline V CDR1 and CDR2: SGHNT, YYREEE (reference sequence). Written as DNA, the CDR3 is TGTGCCAGCAGCAAAGAACAGGGATCATTCTCTGGAAACACCATATATTTT. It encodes CASSKEQGSFSGNTIYF. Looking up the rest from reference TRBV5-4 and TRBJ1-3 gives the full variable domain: ETGVTQSPTHLIKTRGQQVTLRCSSQSGHNTVSWYQQALGQGPQFIFQYYREEENGRGNFPPRFSGLQFPNYSSELNVNALELDDSALYLCASSKEQGSFSGNTIYFGEGSWLTVV.